This T cell receptor (beta chain) comes out of a study of blood T cell repertoires in COVID-19. At the level of the study: T cells, B-cell-depleted T cells, or PBMCs supplied cDNA or gDNA.

Trimming removed 4 bases at V and 3 bases at J, with 4 bases between. Germline CDR1 is MDHEN and CDR2 is SYDVKM. There are 11 residues in the CDR3. To note about this clone: Other DNA sequences in the sample encode the same CDR3.

Participants were aged about 18 to 89 years from roughly 26 US areas. Researchers sorted participants into cohorts using their self-reported clinical history. Original data processing: Estimates of nucleated cell counts were drawn from the amplification of reference gene primers. TCRdb keeps only in-frame clones here, not all; method: immunoSEQ multiplex PCR. D and trimming come from the DNA, and the V and J calls and clone size come from that table. The sample lists around 190,000 clones, under 80% occurring once. The receptor was derived from a woman aged 45-65 years with acute COVID-19. The sample was PBMCs or T cells enriched from blood (not recorded which). The chain joins TRBV28 to TRBJ2-7, with D unresolved. DNA for the CDR3: TGTGCCAGCAGTTCGTACTACGAGCAGTACGTC. Protein: CASSSYYEQYV.